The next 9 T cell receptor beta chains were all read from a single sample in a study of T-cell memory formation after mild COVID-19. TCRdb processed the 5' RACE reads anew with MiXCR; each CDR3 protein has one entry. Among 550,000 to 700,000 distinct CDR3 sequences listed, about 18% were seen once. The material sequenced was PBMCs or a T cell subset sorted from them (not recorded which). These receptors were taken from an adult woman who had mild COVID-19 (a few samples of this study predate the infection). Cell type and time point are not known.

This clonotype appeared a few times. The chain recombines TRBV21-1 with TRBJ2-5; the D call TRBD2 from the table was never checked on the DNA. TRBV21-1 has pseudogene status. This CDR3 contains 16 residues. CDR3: CASSMTLRGVEETQYF. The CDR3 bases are TGTGCCAGCAGCATGACACTTAGGGGAGTCGAAGAGACCCAGTACTTC.

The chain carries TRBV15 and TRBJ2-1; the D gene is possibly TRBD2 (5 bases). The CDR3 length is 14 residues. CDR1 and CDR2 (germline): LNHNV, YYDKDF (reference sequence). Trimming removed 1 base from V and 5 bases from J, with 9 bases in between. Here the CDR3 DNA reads TGTGCCACCAGCAGAGTCAACGGGAACAATGAGCAGTTCTTC. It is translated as CATSRVNGNNEQFF.

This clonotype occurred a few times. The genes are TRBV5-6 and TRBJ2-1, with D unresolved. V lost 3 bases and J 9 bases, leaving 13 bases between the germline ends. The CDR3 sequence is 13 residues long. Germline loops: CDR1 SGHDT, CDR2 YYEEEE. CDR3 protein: CASSWGRFIEQFF. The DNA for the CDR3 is TGTGCCAGCAGCTGGGGTAGATTTATTGAGCAGTTCTTC. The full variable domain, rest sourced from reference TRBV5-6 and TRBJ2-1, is DAGVTQSPTHLIKTRGQQVTLRCSPKSGHDTVSWYQQALGQGPQFIFQYYEEEERQRGNFPDRFSGHQFPNYSSELNVNALLLGDSALYLCASSWGRFIEQFFGPGTRLTVL.

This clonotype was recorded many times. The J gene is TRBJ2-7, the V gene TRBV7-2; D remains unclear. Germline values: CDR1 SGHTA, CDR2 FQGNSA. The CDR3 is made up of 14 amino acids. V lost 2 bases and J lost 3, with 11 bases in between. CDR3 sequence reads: CASSLRPPDYEQYF. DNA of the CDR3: TGTGCCAGCAGCTTAAGACCCCCGGACTACGAGCAGTACTTC.

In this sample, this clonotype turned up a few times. The DNA of the CDR3 is TGTGCCAGCAGCTCCCCGAAGGGGCCCGGGGAGCTGTTTTTT. This gives the protein CASSSPKGPGELFF. V and J are TRBV7-2 and TRBJ2-2; D may be TRBD1 (5 bases). This CDR3 spans 14 amino acids. V lost 4 bases, J lost 6 bases, and 12 bases lay in between. CDR1 and CDR2 from the germline V gene are SGHTA and FQGNSA.

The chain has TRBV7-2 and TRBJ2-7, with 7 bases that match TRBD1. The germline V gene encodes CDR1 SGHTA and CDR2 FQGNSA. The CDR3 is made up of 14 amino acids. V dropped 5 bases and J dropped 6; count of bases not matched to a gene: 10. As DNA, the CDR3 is TGTGCCAGCAGCACTCAACGTTCAGGGGGCGAGCAGTACTTC. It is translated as CASSTQRSGGEQYF.

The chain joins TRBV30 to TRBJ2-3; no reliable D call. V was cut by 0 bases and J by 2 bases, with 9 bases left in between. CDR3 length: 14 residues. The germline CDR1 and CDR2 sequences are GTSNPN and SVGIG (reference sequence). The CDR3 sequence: CAWSVSDTTDTQYF. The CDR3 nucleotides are TGTGCCTGGAGTGTCAGCGACACCACAGATACGCAGTATTTT.

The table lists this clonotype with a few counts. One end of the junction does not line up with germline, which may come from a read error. DNA of the CDR3: TGTGCCAGCAGTTTAGACAGCGGGGGAACCCCCTACGAGCAGTACTTC. This codes for CASSLDSGGTPYEQYF. This chain joins TRBV7-2 and TRBJ2-7; 8 positions agree with TRBD2. CDR3 size: 16 residues. CDR1 is SGHTA, CDR2 FQGNSA, per germline.

The CDR3: CASSIGVVQRGTYEQYF. The CDR3, as DNA: TGTGCCAGTAGTATAGGGGTGGTGCAGCGGGGAACCTACGAGCAGTACTTC. V usage is TRBV19 and J usage is TRBJ2-7; 7 bases line up with TRBD2. The CDR3 consists of 17 residues. V trimming: 1 base; J trimming: 2 bases; junction bases outside the gene matches: 11. CDR1 is LNHDA and CDR2 is SQIVND in the germline V gene (reference sequence).